This T cell receptor (beta chain) was profiled in a study of cytomegalovirus exposure and HLA in healthy donors. Study-level points and caveats: Within a later analysis, the majority of CMV-associated TCR beta chains appeared HLA-restricted.

60 Vbeta and 13 Jbeta primers were used in PCR. Some clones are missing from TCRdb's copy, which holds only in-frame ones; the method was immunoSEQ multiplex PCR. The sample table sets out more than 95,000 clones. Trimming cost V 3 bases and J 5 bases, with 11 bases left between them. The length of the CDR3 is 15 residues. Per germline, CDR1 SNHLY and CDR2 FYNNEI. Healthy bone marrow donors made up the donors. Comment on this clone: Its specificity is not known.

This TCR was recovered from a man aged 40-50 years in good health and CMV-seronegative. Sample: PBMCs. This chain connects TRBV2 to TRBJ1-6; TRBD1 is a possible D gene (5 bases). The CDR3 bases are TGTGCCAGCAGTGAGGCCAGGGCTGATAATTCACCCCTCCACTTT. Translating gives CASSEARADNSPLHF.